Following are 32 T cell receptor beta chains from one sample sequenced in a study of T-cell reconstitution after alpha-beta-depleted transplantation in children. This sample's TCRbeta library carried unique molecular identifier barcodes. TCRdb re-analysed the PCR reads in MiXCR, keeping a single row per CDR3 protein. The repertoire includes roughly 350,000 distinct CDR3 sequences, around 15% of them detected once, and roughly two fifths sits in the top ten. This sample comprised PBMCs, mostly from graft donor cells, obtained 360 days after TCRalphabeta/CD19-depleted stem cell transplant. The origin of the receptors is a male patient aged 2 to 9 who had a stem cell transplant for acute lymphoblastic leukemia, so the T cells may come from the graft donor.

CDR3 in amino acids: CASSQRKREEQFF. The CDR3 nucleotides read TGTGCCAGCAGCCAACGAAAACGGGAGGAGCAGTTCTTC. The chain carries TRBV4-2 and TRBJ2-1, with D perhaps TRBD2 (6 bases). The CDR3 covers 13 residues. Trimming pared 2 bases from V and 10 bases from J, leaving 12 bases between. The germline gives CDR1 LGHNA, CDR2 YNFKEQ.

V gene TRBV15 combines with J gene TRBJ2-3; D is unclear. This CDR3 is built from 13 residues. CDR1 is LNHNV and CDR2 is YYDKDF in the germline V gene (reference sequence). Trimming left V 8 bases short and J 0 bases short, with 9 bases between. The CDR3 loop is CATRTLSTDTQYF. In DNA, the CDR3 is TGTGCCACCCGAACTCTTAGCACAGATACGCAGTATTTT.

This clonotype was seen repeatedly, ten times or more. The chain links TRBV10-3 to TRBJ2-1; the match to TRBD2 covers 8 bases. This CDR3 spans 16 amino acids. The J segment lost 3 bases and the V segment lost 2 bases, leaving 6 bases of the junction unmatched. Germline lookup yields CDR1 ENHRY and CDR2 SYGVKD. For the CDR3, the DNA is TGTGCCATCAGTGAGGTCCTCCTAGCGGGCTACAATGAGCAGTTCTTC. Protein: CAISEVLLAGYNEQFF.

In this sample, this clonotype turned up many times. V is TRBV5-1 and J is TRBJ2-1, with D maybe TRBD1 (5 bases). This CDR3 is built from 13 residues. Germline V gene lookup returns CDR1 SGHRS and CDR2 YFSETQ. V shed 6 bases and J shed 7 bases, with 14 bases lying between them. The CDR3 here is CASNLGVTNEQFF. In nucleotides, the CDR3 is TGCGCCAGCAATCTAGGGGTTACGAATGAGCAGTTCTTC. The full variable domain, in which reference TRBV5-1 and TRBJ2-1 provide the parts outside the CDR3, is KAGVTQTPRYLIKTRGQQVTLSCSPISGHRSVSWYQQTPGQGLQFLFEYFSETQRNKGNFPGRFSGRQFSNSRSEMNVSTLELGDSALYLCASNLGVTNEQFFGPGTRLTVL.

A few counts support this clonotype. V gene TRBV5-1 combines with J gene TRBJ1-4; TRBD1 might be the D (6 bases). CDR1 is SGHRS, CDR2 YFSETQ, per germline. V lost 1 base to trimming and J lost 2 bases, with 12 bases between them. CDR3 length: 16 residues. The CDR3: CASSLIVGGTNEKLFF. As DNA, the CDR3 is TGCGCCAGCAGCTTGATTGTGGGGGGCACTAATGAAAAACTGTTTTTT.

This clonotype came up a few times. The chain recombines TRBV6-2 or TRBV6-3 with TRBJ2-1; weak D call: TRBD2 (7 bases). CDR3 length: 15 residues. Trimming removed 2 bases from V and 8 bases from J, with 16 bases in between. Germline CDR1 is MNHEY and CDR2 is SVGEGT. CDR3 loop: CASSYGGGGGDEQFF. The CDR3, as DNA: TGTGCCAGCAGTTACGGGGGCGGCGGGGGAGATGAGCAGTTCTTC.

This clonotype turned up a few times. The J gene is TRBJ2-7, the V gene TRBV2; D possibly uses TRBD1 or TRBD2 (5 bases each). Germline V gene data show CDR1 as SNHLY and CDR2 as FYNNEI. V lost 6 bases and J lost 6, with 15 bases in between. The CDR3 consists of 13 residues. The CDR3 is CASRGDGASEQYF. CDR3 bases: TGTGCCAGCAGGGGGGACGGGGCGAGCGAGCAGTACTTC.

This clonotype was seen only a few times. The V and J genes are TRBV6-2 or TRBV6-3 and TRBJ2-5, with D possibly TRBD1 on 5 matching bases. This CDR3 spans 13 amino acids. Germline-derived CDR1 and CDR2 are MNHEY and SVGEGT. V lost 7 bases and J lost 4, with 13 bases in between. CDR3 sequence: CASNIQGSETQYF. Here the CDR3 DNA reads TGTGCCAGCAATATCCAGGGTTCAGAGACCCAGTACTTC.

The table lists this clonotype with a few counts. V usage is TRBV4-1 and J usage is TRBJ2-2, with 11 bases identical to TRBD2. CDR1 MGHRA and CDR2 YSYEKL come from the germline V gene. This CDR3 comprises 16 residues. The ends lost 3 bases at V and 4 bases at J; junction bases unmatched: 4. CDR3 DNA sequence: TGCGCCAGCAGCCAGTCGGGACTAGCGGTCACCGGGGAGCTGTTTTTT. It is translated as CASSQSGLAVTGELFF.

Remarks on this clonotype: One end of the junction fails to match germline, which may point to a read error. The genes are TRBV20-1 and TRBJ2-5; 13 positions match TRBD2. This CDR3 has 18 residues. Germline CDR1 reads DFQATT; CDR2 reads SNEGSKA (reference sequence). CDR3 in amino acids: CCASPRTSGSWPQETQYF. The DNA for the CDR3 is TGCTGTGCTAGCCCTCGGACTAGCGGGAGTTGGCCCCAAGAGACCCAGTACTTC.

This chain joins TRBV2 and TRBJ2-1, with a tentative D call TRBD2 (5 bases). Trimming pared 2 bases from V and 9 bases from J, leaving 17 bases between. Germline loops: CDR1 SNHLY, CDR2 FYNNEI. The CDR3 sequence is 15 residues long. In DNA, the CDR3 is TGTGCCAGCAGTGAACTTCCCTGGACCGGAGGTGAGCAGTTCTTC. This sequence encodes CASSELPWTGGEQFF. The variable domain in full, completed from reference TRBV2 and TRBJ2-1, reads EPEVTQTPSHQVTQMGQEVILRCVPISNHLYFYWYRQILGQKVEFLVSFYNNEISEKSEIFDDQFSVERPDGSNFTLKIRSTKLEDSAMYFCASSELPWTGGEQFFGPGTRLTVL.

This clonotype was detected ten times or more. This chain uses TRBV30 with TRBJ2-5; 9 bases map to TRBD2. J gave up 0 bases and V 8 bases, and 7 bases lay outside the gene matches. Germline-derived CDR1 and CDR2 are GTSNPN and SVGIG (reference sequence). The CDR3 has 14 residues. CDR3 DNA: TGTGCCGGATTTGGACTAGCGAACCAAGAGACCCAGTACTTC. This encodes CAGFGLANQETQYF. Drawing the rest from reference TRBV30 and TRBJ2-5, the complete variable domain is SQTIHQWPATLVQPVGSPLSLECTVEGTSNPNLYWYRQAAGRGLQLLFYSVGIGQISSEVPQNLSASRPQDRQFILSSKKLLLSDSGFYLCAGFGLANQETQYFGPGTRLLVL.

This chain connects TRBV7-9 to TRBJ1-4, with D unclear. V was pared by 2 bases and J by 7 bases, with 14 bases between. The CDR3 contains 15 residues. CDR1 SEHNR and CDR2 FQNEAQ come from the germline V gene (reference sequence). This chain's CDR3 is CASSLSGRIGEKLFF. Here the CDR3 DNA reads TGTGCCAGCAGCTTATCCGGAAGGATTGGTGAAAAACTGTTTTTT.

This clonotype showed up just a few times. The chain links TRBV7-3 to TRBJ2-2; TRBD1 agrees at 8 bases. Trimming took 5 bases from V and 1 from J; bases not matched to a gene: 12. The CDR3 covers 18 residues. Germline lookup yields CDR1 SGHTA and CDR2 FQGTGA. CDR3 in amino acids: CASSQGPWTGRNTGELFF. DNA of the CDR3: TGTGCCAGCAGCCAAGGTCCCTGGACAGGGAGGAACACCGGGGAGCTGTTTTTT.

CDR3 protein: CASSKDGQGRDYTF. The CDR3 coding sequence is TGTGCCAGCAGCAAAGACGGACAGGGAAGGGACTACACCTTC. This chain uses TRBV21-1 with TRBJ1-2; the listed D gene, TRBD1, was not tested against the DNA. TRBV21-1 is listed as a pseudogene. The CDR3 is 14 residues long.

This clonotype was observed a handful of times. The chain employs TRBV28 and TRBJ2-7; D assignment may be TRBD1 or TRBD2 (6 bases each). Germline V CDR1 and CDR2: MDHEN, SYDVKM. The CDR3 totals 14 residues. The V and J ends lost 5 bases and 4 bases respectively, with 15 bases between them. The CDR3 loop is CASSQQGGRYEQYF. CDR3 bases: TGTGCCAGCAGTCAACAGGGAGGAAGGTACGAGCAGTACTTC.

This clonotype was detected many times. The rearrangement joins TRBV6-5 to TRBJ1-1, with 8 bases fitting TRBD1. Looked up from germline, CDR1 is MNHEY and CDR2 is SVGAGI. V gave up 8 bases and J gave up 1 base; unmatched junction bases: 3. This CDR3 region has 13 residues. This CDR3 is CASLGQGNTEAFF. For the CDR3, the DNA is TGTGCCAGCCTTGGACAGGGGAACACTGAAGCTTTCTTT.

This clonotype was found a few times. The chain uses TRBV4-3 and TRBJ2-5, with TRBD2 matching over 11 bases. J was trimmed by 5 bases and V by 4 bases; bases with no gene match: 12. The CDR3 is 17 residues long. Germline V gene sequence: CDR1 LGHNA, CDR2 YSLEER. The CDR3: CASSPLSGRAPRETQYF. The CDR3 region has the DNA TGCGCCAGCAGCCCGCTTAGCGGGAGGGCCCCTAGGGAGACCCAGTACTTC.

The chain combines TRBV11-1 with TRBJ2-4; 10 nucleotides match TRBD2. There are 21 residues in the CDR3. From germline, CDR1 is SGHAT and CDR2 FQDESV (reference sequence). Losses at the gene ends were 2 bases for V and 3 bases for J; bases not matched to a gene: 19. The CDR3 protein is CASSLKIGLAEGQAVKNIQYF. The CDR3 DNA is TGTGCCAGCAGCTTAAAGATCGGACTAGCGGAGGGACAAGCGGTCAAAAACATTCAGTACTTC.

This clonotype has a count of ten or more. The CDR3 DNA follows: TGTGCCAGCAGCCAGAATGACAGGGGCCAAGAGACCCAGTACTTC. This codes for CASSQNDRGQETQYF. This chain links TRBV3-2 with TRBJ2-5; the table calls TRBD1, which could not be checked here. TRBV3-2 is a documented pseudogene. There are 15 residues in the CDR3.

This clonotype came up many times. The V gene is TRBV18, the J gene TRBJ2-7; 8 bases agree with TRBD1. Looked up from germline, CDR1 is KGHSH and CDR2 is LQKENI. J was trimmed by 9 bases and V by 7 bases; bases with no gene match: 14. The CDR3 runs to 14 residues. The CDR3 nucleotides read TGTGCCAGCTGCCGCGACACGGACAGGGAAGTGCAGTACTTC. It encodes CASCRDTDREVQYF.

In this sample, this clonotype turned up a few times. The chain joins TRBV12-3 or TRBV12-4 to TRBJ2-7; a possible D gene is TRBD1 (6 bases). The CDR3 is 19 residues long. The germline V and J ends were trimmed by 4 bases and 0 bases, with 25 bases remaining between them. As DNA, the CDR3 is TGTGCCAGCAGTTCTGCCCGCATCTCCGGGACATCGAGCTCCTACGAGCAGTACTTC. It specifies CASSSARISGTSSSYEQYF.

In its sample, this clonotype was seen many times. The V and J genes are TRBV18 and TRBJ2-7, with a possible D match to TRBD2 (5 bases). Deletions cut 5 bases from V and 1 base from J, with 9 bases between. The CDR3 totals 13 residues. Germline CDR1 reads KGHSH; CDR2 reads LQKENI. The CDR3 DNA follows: TGTGCCAGCTCAACGCCGGGATCCTACGAGCAGTACTTC. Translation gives CASSTPGSYEQYF.

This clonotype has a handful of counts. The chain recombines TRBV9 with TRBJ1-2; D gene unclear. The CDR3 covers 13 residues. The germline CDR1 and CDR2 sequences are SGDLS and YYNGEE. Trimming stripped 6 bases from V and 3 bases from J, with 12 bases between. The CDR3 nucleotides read TGTGCCAGCACTGGGCCCTCGTACTATGGCTACACCTTC. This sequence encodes CASTGPSYYGYTF.

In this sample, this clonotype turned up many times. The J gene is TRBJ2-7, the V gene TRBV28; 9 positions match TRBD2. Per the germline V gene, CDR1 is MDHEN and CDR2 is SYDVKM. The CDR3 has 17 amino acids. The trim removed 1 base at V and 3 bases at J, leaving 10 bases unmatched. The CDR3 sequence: CASSLLAGASADYEQYF. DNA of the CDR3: TGTGCCAGCAGTTTATTAGCGGGAGCTTCGGCGGACTACGAGCAGTACTTC.

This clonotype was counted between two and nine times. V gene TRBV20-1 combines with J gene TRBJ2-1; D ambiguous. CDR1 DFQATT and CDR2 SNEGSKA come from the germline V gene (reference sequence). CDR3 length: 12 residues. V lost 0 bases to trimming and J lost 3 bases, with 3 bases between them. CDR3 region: CSARDDYNEQFF. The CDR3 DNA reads TGCAGTGCTAGAGATGACTACAATGAGCAGTTCTTC.

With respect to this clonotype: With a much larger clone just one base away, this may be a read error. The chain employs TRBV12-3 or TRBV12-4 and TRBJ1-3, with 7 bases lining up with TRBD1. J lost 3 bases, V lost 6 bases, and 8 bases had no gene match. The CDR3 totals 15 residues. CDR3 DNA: TGTGCCAGCAGGGATAAGACAGGGAGTGGAAACACCATATATTTT. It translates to CASRDKTGSGNTIYF.

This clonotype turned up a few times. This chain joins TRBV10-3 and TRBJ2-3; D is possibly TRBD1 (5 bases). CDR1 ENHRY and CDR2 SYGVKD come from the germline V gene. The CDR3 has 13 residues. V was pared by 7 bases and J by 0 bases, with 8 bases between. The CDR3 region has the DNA TGTGCCATCATGGGGCAGAGCACAGATACGCAGTATTTT. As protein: CAIMGQSTDTQYF.

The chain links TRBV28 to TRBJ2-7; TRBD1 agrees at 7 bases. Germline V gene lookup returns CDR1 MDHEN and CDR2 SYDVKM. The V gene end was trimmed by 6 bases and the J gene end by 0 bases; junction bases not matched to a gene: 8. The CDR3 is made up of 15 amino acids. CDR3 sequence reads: CASSTIQGSSYEQYF. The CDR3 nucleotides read TGTGCCAGCAGCACAATACAGGGGAGCTCCTACGAGCAGTACTTC.

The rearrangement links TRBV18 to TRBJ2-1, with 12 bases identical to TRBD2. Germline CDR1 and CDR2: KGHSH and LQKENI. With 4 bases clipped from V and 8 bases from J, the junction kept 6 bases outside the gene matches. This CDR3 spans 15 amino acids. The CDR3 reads CASSQTSGSGDEQFF. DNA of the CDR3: TGTGCCAGCTCACAGACTAGCGGGAGTGGTGATGAGCAGTTCTTC. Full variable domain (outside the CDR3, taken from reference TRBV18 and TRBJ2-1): NAGVMQNPRHLVRRRGQEARLRCSPMKGHSHVYWYRQLPEEGLKFMVYLQKENIIDESGMPKERFSAEFPKEGPSILRIQQVVRGDSAAYFCASSQTSGSGDEQFFGPGTRLTVL.

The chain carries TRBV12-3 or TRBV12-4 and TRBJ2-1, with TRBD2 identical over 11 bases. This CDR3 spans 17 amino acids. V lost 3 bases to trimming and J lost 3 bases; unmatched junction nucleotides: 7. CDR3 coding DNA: TGTGCCAGCAGTTTCCAGACTAGCGGGATGATCTACAATGAGCAGTTCTTC. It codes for CASSFQTSGMIYNEQFF.

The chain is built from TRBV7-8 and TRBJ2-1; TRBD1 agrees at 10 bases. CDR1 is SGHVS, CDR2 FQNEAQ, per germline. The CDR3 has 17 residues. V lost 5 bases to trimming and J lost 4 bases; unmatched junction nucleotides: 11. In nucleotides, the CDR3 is TGTGCCAGCAGCCCCGGGACAGGGGTCCTCCTTTACAATGAGCAGTTCTTC. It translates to CASSPGTGVLLYNEQFF.